The present TCR beta chain was sequenced within a study of T-cell memory formation after mild COVID-19 (dated by TCRdb to about 2021). With respect to the entire study: Most TCR sequence clusters were specific to one of the two donors. In a couple of donors, T-cell clones that expanded and contracted after mild COVID-19 were tracked by sequencing TCRalpha and TCRbeta repertoires over time. Two young, previously healthy adult volunteers, one female and one male, were included in the cohort. Results and caveats for the whole study, not just this receptor: Clones contracting from day 15 to 85 had balanced CD4/CD8 phenotypes, while a second wave expanding from day 15 to 37 was biased towards CD4+. SARS-CoV-2 specificity was not confirmed for the second-wave clones peaking on day 37. The study included only a couple of mild cases, and larger cohorts that include severe cases with pre-infection samples were judged to be necessary. Contracting CD4+ clones appeared mostly in the CM and EM memory subsets, whereas CD8+ clones were enriched in EMRA. Some responding clones were detected in pre-infection memory, suggesting pre-existing cross-reactive memory T cells joined the SARS-CoV-2 response.

TCRdb lists the instrument as Illumina NovaSeq 6000. Using 5'RACE with constant-segment primers, TCRalpha and TCRbeta cDNA libraries were constructed, with sample barcodes and unique molecular identifiers added in the process. RNA was extracted from every sample with Trizol reagent. Amplification of the libraries took two PCR steps, and the second step added a second sample barcode plus Illumina TruSeq adapters. Sequencing of libraries was performed on an Illumina NovaSeq with 2 x 150 bp paired-end reads. In the authors' own workflow: Reads were demultiplexed and collapsed into UMI-guided consensus sequences with migec v1.2.7. Using mixcr v2.1.11, the UMI consensuses were aligned to TRA and TRB V and J templates and assembled into clonotypes. Expanded or contracted clonotypes were those called significant by both edgeR and NoisET, with noise models trained on biological replicates. For edgeR calls, the thresholds were a false discovery rate-adjusted p below 0.01 and a log2 fold-change of 1. As an exploratory analysis of dynamics, max-normalized trajectories of the 1000 most abundant clonotypes were examined with PCA combined with hierarchical clustering. The CD4 or CD8 phenotype of responding clones was assigned using the separately sequenced CD4+ and CD8+ repertoires. TCRdb trimmed public reads at Q25 via fastp, called clones via MiXCR and kept in-frame beta chains. Each entry merges the rows of one CDR3 protein and shows their most common DNA and genes. TCRdb's processing, not the study's, gives the V and J calls here. A total of hundreds of thousands of distinct CDR3 sequences appear in this sample, 20% to 25% of them only once. About 21% of the sample belongs to the ten largest clones.

The CDR3 contains 16 residues, cysteine and phenylalanine counted. The entry retains the CDR3 DNA only, 48 bases that are in frame from base 1. Clipping removes 0 bases from V and 3 bases from J, with 7 as the unmatched junction base count. Taken from the germline V gene, the CDR1 and CDR2 loops are SGHRS and YFSETQ. As regards this clonotype: Its antigen is still unknown. No clone much larger than this one lies a single base away; base qualities are absent.

Ficoll-Paque density gradient centrifugation was the method used to isolate PBMCs. Specimen: PBMCs or a T cell subset sorted from them (not recorded which). This clonotype was sampled from a man aged 18 to 29 who had mild COVID-19 (a few samples of this study predate the infection). The sample titles of this study are shuffled in the database, so cell type and time point are left out; the donor was told from shared clones. The rearranged chain carries TRBV5-1 and TRBJ2-3; 7 of the junction bases match TRBD2. The nucleotide sequence is given as TGCGCCAGCAGCTTGGTCAGTAGGGAGGGAACAGATACGCAGTATTTT. Translated, it reads CASSLVSREGTDTQYF.